Below are 19 T cell receptor beta chains sequenced from a single sample in a study of control samples from healthy donors and cancer patients. Sequencing was performed with immunoSEQ multiplex PCR; in TCRdb, only in-frame clones are kept and a portion is missing. The table includes fewer than 120,000 clones, approximately 90% detected once. Sequencing was performed on PBMCs. These receptors were obtained from a woman aged 60-75 years with lung cancer.

The sample holds one count of this clone. The chain is built from TRBV27 and TRBJ1-5, with TRBD1 matching 7 bases. The CDR3 loop spans 14 amino acids. V lost 4 bases and J lost 1; bases outside the gene matches: 1. The germline V gene has CDR1 MNHEY and CDR2 SMNVEV (reference sequence). In DNA, the CDR3 is TGTGCCAGCAGTTACAGGGGCAGCAATCAGCCCCAGCATTTT. It codes for CASSYRGSNQPQHF.

V gene TRBV11-3 combines with J gene TRBJ2-7; no clear D. CDR1 is SGHNT, CDR2 YENEEA, per germline. With 2 bases removed from V and 6 bases from J, the gap between germline ends came to 8 bases. There are 12 residues in the CDR3. The CDR3 sequence: CASSLRVSEQYF. The DNA for the CDR3 is TGTGCCAGCAGCTTAAGGGTCTCCGAGCAGTACTTC.

This chain uses TRBV3-1 (or the pseudogene TRBV3-2) with TRBJ2-6; 7 nucleotides match TRBD1. The trim removed 4 bases at V and 3 bases at J, leaving 9 bases unmatched. From germline, CDR1 is LGHDT and CDR2 YNNKEL (reference sequence). The CDR3 spans 17 residues. For the CDR3, the DNA is TGTGCCAGCAGCCTAGAAGGGACAGTGAGTGGGGCCAACGTCCTGACTTTC. Its translation: CASSLEGTVSGANVLTF.

The V and J genes are TRBV6-5 and TRBJ1-1; perhaps TRBD1 as D (6 bases). The CDR3 covers 14 residues. Germline loops: CDR1 MNHEY, CDR2 SVGAGI. Between the trimmed V and J ends, which lost 5 bases and 1 base, there was a span of 11 bases. DNA of the CDR3: TGTGCCAGCAGTACGCCAGGGGAGAACACTGAAGCTTTCTTT. Its translation is CASSTPGENTEAFF.

The chain has TRBV7-2 and TRBJ1-6; unclear D gene. The germline V gene encodes CDR1 SGHTA and CDR2 FQGNSA. The CDR3 has 14 amino acids. The germline V and J ends were trimmed by 5 bases and 5 bases, with 10 bases remaining between them. This CDR3 is CASSLWTDNSPLHF. The DNA of the CDR3 is TGTGCCAGCAGCCTCTGGACGGATAATTCACCCCTCCACTTT. Full variable domain (rest looked up from reference TRBV7-2 and TRBJ1-6): GAGVSQSPSNKVTEKGKDVELRCDPISGHTALYWYRQSLGQGLEFLIYFQGNSAPDKSGLPSDRFSAERTGGSVSTLTIQRTQQEDSAVYLCASSLWTDNSPLHFGNGTRLTVT.

A few counts support this clone. The CDR3 DNA sequence: TGTGCCACCAGGTCGGAGCGAGCCCCCTACGAGCAGTACTTC. This gives the protein CATRSERAPYEQYF. V and J are TRBV24-1 and TRBJ2-7; no clear D. The CDR3 extends over 14 amino acids. CDR1 KGHDR and CDR2 SFDVKD come from the germline V gene. Trimming removed 7 bases at V and 2 bases at J, with 14 bases between.

The rearrangement uses TRBV6-2 or TRBV6-3 and TRBJ2-6; D remains ambiguous. Trimming took 4 bases from V and 0 from J, leaving 7 bases between them. From germline, CDR1 is MNHEY and CDR2 SVGEGT. This CDR3 spans 15 amino acids. This CDR3 is CASSSVFSGANVLTF. The CDR3 DNA sequence: TGTGCCAGCAGTTCGGTTTTCTCTGGGGCCAACGTCCTGACTTTC.

The V and J genes are TRBV9 and TRBJ2-1; D remains unclear. V gave up 4 bases and J gave up 8 bases, with 13 bases separating them. The CDR3 runs 13 residues. Germline V gene data show CDR1 as SGDLS and CDR2 as YYNGEE. CDR3 DNA: TGTGCCAGCAGCACCCGACCCGGCGATGAGCAGTTCTTC. Translation gives CASSTRPGDEQFF.

V and J are TRBV19 and TRBJ2-1, with D possibly called TRBD1 or TRBD2 (5 bases each). The CDR3 loop spans 13 amino acids. CDR1 LNHDA and CDR2 SQIVND come from the germline V gene (reference sequence). Trimming shortened V by 7 bases and J by 2 bases, and 9 bases separated the two germline ends. The chain's CDR3 is CASNLGAYNEQFF. CDR3 DNA sequence: TGTGCCAGTAATCTGGGGGCCTACAATGAGCAGTTCTTC.

The chain combines TRBV21-1 with TRBJ1-1. TRBV21-1 is a known pseudogene. The CDR3 sequence is 17 residues long. The CDR3 nucleotides are TGTGCCAGCAGCCGTGGACTAGCTACCACAATTCGCACTGAAGCTTTCTTT. Encoded protein: CASSRGLATTIRTEAFF.

The chain couples TRBV2 to TRBJ1-1; no definite D call. The CDR3 consists of 14 residues. Germline assignment: CDR1 SNHLY and CDR2 FYNNEI. Trimming shortened V by 8 bases and J by 1 base, and 14 bases separated the two germline ends. The chain's CDR3 is CASANQASNTEAFF. As DNA, the CDR3 is TGTGCCAGCGCCAACCAGGCCTCGAACACTGAAGCTTTCTTT.

The chain carries TRBV6-1 and TRBJ1-5; D is undetermined. Looked up from germline, CDR1 is MNHNS and CDR2 is SASEGT. The CDR3 runs to 14 residues. V gave up 0 bases and J gave up 5 bases, with 8 bases separating them. In nucleotides, the CDR3 is TGTGCCAGCAGTGAAGCAGGGTTTGATCAGCCCCAGCATTTT. Amino acids: CASSEAGFDQPQHF.

The chain couples TRBV4-1 to TRBJ2-3, with TRBD2 matching 11 bases. This CDR3 has 17 residues. V lost 1 base and J lost 2; bases outside the gene matches: 5. Germline V gene lookup returns CDR1 MGHRA and CDR2 YSYEKL. The CDR3 DNA reads TGCGCCAGCAGCCAAGTTACGGGACTAGCGGTCACAGATACGCAGTATTTT. It is translated as CASSQVTGLAVTDTQYF.

V and J are TRBV6-5 and TRBJ1-1, with 7 bases fitting TRBD1. CDR1 and CDR2 from the germline V gene are MNHEY and SVGAGI. V shed 6 bases and J 1 base; nucleotides not matched to a gene: 5. This CDR3 is 14 amino acids long. CDR3 nucleotide sequence: TGTGCCAGCAGAACGACAGGGTGGAACACTGAAGCTTTCTTT. It yields the protein CASRTTGWNTEAFF.

V is TRBV25-1 and J is TRBJ1-1; no reliable D call. Trimming left V 1 base short and J 0 bases short, with 9 bases between. Germline assignment: CDR1 MGHDK and CDR2 SYGVNS. The CDR3 spans 15 residues. CDR3 region: CASSELASLNTEAFF. DNA of the CDR3: TGTGCCAGCAGTGAATTGGCCAGCTTGAACACTGAAGCTTTCTTT.

The chain links TRBV19 to TRBJ1-5; TRBD1 agrees at 8 bases. The CDR3 runs 16 residues. The trim removed 5 bases at V and 2 bases at J, leaving 8 bases unmatched. The germline gives CDR1 LNHDA, CDR2 SQIVND (reference sequence). The CDR3 DNA reads as TGTGCCAGTAGTGTGACAGGGGAGATAGGCAATCAGCCCCAGCATTTT. Translation: CASSVTGEIGNQPQHF.

V gene TRBV21-1 combines with J gene TRBJ1-2. TRBV21-1 constitutes a pseudogene. This CDR3 comprises 13 residues. CDR3 coding DNA: TGTGCCAGCAGCAAAGCGGTCTATGGTGGCTACACCTTC. Protein sequence: CASSKAVYGGYTF.

The table lists this clone with a count of one. The rearrangement uses TRBV6-2 or TRBV6-3 and TRBJ1-1, with a weak D call TRBD1 (5 bases). Per germline, CDR1 MNHEY and CDR2 SVGEGT. Trimming took 0 bases from V and 5 from J, leaving 10 bases between them. The CDR3 runs 14 residues. CDR3 DNA: TGTGCCAGCAGTTACTCTGGGGGGAGGACTGAAGCTTTCTTT. This codes for CASSYSGGRTEAFF.

The chain joins TRBV7-6 to TRBJ1-2, with D possibly being TRBD1 (5 bases). V lost 5 bases and J 3 bases, leaving 7 bases between the germline ends. This CDR3 spans 12 amino acids. Germline V CDR1 and CDR2: SGHVS, FNYEAQ. CDR3: CASSRGDYGYTF. CDR3 sequence (DNA): TGTGCCAGCAGCAGGGGAGACTATGGCTACACCTTC.